The TCR beta chain under discussion was sequenced for a study of lung T cells in sarcoidosis with Löfgren's syndrome. On the study more broadly: Löfgren's syndrome patients were the main repertoire analysis focus.

General observations from the study: Versus controls, Löfgren's syndrome patients reportedly showed TRAV12-1 and TRBV2 as most expanded. TRAV12-1 preferentially paired with TRBV2, with homologous CDR3s. Shared TRAV12-1 and TRBV2 CDR3 motifs across Löfgren's syndrome patients reportedly suggested public CD4+ TCRs.

V was cut by 5 bases and J by 5 bases, with 8 bases left in between. Germline-derived CDR1 and CDR2 are SGHVS and FNYEAQ. The CDR3 contains 12 residues. TCRdb re-called the reads through MiXCR, storing one row per CDR3 protein. The data hold about 19,000 distinct CDR3 sequences, with around 20% observed a single time. As for this clonotype: Its target is not known. This may come from a read error, since a much larger clone is one base off.

This clonotype originated in a human donor with sarcoidosis (Löfgren's syndrome or another form), or a control subject (not recorded which). The chain employs TRBV7-6 and TRBJ2-3; D remains unclear. The sequencing sample was made of CD4+ T cells from bronchoalveolar lavage. CDR3 sequence: CASSRTGDTQYF. The CDR3 DNA follows: TGTGCCAGCAGCCGAACGGGAGATACGCAGTATTTT.